The 9 T cell receptor beta chains listed next were all sequenced from one sample in a study of T cells expressing NK-cell markers. TCRdb reprocessed the 5' RACE reads, with one entry per CDR3 protein and no DNA. The specimen's table records 150,000 to 180,000 distinct CDR3 sequences. Sequenced input: blood T cells: a sorted CD56 or NKG2C T cell subset, CD4+ or CD8+ T cells, or bulk PBMC T cells (not recorded which). The receptors come from a woman in her forties or fifties in good health.

The chain is built from TRBV7-6 and TRBJ2-7; no DNA is available, so the TRBD1 call from TCRdb remains unchecked. The germline V gene encodes CDR1 SGHVS and CDR2 FNYEAQ. This CDR3 has 14 amino acids. CDR3 region: CASSKDRVAYEQYF.

This rearrangement joins TRBV27 to TRBJ2-3; TCRdb names TRBD2, which stays unverified in the absence of DNA. CDR1 and CDR2 from the germline V gene are MNHEY and SMNVEV (reference sequence). The CDR3 extends over 16 amino acids. Here the CDR3 reads CASSTGLAGVPDTQYF.

The V and J genes are TRBV30 and TRBJ1-4; there is no DNA to check the TCRdb D call of TRBD1. Germline V CDR1 and CDR2: GTSNPN, SVGIG (reference sequence). The CDR3 is 14 residues long. CDR3 amino acids: CARSETVTNEKLFF.

The CDR3 here is CASSYFRGSSYEQYF. V usage is TRBV6-5 and J usage is TRBJ2-7. Germline CDR1 MNHEY, CDR2 SVGAGI. This CDR3 is built from 15 residues.

The chain recombines TRBV15 with TRBJ2-5. The CDR3 length is 15 residues. Germline V lookup: CDR1 LNHNV, CDR2 YYDKDF (reference sequence). CDR3: CATSTRVGDQETQYF.

This rearrangement joins TRBV2 to TRBJ2-1; TCRdb names TRBD2, which stays unverified in the absence of DNA. Per germline, CDR1 SNHLY and CDR2 FYNNEI. The CDR3 is made up of 15 amino acids. The CDR3 loop is CASIGTSGLYNEQFF. Full variable domain (missing parts from reference TRBV2 and TRBJ2-1): EPEVTQTPSHQVTQMGQEVILRCVPISNHLYFYWYRQILGQKVEFLVSFYNNEISEKSEIFDDQFSVERPDGSNFTLKIRSTKLEDSAMYFCASIGTSGLYNEQFFGPGTRLTVL.

The J gene is TRBJ2-3, the V gene TRBV6-1; absent DNA, TCRdb's TRBD1 call cannot be checked. This CDR3 has 15 amino acids. CDR1 MNHNS and CDR2 SASEGT come from the germline V gene. This CDR3 reads CASSAGTGEADTQYF.

The rearrangement joins TRBV7-2 to TRBJ2-1; the D call of TRBD2 rests on TCRdb alone, since no DNA is present to check it. Germline lookup yields CDR1 SGHTA and CDR2 FQGNSA. CDR3 size: 14 residues. The CDR3 here is CAEDNETSDNEQFF. The full variable domain, its missing parts supplied by reference TRBV7-2 and TRBJ2-1, is GAGVSQSPSNKVTEKGKDVELRCDPISGHTALYWYRQSLGQGLEFLIYFQGNSAPDKSGLPSDRFSAERTGGSVSTLTIQRTQQEDSAVYLCAEDNETSDNEQFFGPGTRLTVL.

The chain uses TRBV4-1 and TRBJ2-1; TCRdb returns TRBD2, unconfirmable since there is no DNA. Germline CDR1 MGHRA, CDR2 YSYEKL. This CDR3 comprises 15 residues. CDR3 residues: CASSLSSGRRNEQFF.